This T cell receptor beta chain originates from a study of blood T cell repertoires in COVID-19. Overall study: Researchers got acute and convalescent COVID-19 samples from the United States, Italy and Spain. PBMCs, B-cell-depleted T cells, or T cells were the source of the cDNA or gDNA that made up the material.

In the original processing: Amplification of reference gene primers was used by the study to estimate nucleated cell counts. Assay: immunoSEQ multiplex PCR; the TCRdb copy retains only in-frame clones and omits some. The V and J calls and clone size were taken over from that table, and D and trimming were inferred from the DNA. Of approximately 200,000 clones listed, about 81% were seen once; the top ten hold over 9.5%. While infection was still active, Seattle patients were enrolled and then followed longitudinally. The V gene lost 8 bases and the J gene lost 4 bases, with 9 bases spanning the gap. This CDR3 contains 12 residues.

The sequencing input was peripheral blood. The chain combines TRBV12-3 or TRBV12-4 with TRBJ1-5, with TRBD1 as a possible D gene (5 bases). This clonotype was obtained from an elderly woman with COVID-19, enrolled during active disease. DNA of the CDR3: TGTGCCAGCTGCAGGACAAATCAGCCCCAGCATTTT. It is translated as CASCRTNQPQHF.